Each of the 8 T cell receptor beta chains below was sequenced from the same sample in a study of blood T cell repertoires in COVID-19. Using immunoSEQ multiplex PCR, the repertoire was profiled, and TCRdb retains in-frame clones only, with some absent. The sample has under 200,000 clones; about 84% are singletons. Sequenced input: peripheral blood. The receptors come from a young woman with acute or convalescent COVID-19.

The V gene is TRBV4-3, the J gene TRBJ2-1; TRBD2 is a possible D gene (5 bases). Germline V CDR1 and CDR2: LGHNA, YSLEER. The CDR3 has 16 amino acids. V lost 0 bases to trimming and J lost 2 bases, with 11 bases between them. The CDR3 bases are TGCGCCAGCAGCCAAGAGCGGGCGGCCACCTACAATGAGCAGTTCTTC. It is translated as CASSQERAATYNEQFF.

The V call is TRBV19, the J call TRBJ2-2; D call uncertain. This CDR3 spans 14 amino acids. Germline lookup yields CDR1 LNHDA and CDR2 SQIVND (reference sequence). V was clipped by 3 bases and J by 7 bases, with 12 bases between them. CDR3 loop: CASSIGGGIGELFF. The CDR3 DNA reads as TGTGCCAGTAGTATTGGTGGTGGCATCGGGGAGCTGTTTTTT. Variable domain in full (rest from reference TRBV19 and TRBJ2-2): DGGITQSPKYLFRKEGQNVTLSCEQNLNHDAMYWYRQDPGQGLRLIYYSQIVNDFQKGDIAEGYSVSREKKESFPLTVTSAQKNPTAFYLCASSIGGGIGELFFGEGSRLTVL.

This clone was counted between two and nine times. CDR3 sequence reads: CASSLGQGANLHSPLHF. The CDR3 DNA reads TGTGCCAGCAGCTTGGGACAGGGGGCGAATCTGCATTCACCCCTCCACTTT. The gene calls are TRBV5-6 and TRBJ1-6; 10 bases line up with TRBD1. The germline V gene encodes CDR1 SGHDT and CDR2 YYEEEE. This CDR3 is 17 amino acids long. Germline trimming cut 0 bases from V and 8 bases from J; bases unmatched to any gene: 8.

V usage is TRBV14 and J usage is TRBJ2-3, with D maybe TRBD2 (5 bases). CDR3 length: 15 amino acids. V shed 1 base and J shed 3 bases, with 11 bases lying between them. Germline CDR1 SGHDN, CDR2 FVKESK. In nucleotides, the CDR3 is TGTGCCAGCAGCCAAGGGAGAGGCGGGACAGATACGCAGTATTTT. Translating gives CASSQGRGGTDTQYF.

V gene TRBV14 combines with J gene TRBJ1-3; D perhaps matches TRBD1 (6 bases). V gave up 4 bases and J gave up 0 bases, with 13 bases separating them. The CDR3 has 16 amino acids. The V gene's germline CDR1 is SGHDN and CDR2 FVKESK. The CDR3 region is CASSLRGSYSGNTIYF. The CDR3 bases are TGTGCCAGCAGCCTCAGGGGCTCATACTCTGGAAACACCATATATTTT.

The CDR3 DNA sequence: TGTGCCAGCAGCCCGCTTGGGACTTACGGGGAGCAGTACTTC. As protein: CASSPLGTYGEQYF. The chain couples TRBV16 to TRBJ2-7; D possibly corresponds to TRBD2 (6 bases). Germline loops: CDR1 KGHSY, CDR2 FQNENV. V lost 4 bases to trimming and J lost 7 bases, with 17 bases between them. The CDR3 is 14 amino acids. The variable domain in full, completed from reference TRBV16 and TRBJ2-7, reads GEEVAQTPKHLVRGEGQKAKLYCAPIKGHSYVFWYQQVLKNEFKFLISFQNENVFDETGMPKERFSAKCLPNSPCSLEIQATKLEDSAVYFCASSPLGTYGEQYFGPGTRLTVT.

This chain joins TRBV5-6 and TRBJ2-7; possible D gene TRBD1, 6 bases. The V end lost 4 bases, the J end lost 4 bases, and 27 bases lay between the germline ends. The CDR3 runs to 18 residues. The germline V gene encodes CDR1 SGHDT and CDR2 YYEEEE. The CDR3 nucleotides read TGTGCCAGCAGCCAACAGGGTCTCCAAGCTTTTCCCCCTTACGAGCAGTACTTC. Translating gives CASSQQGLQAFPPYEQYF.

The CDR3 loop is CASSTDPPLRGYTF. Here the CDR3 DNA reads TGTGCCAGCAGCACGGATCCTCCACTGCGGGGCTACACCTTC. V is TRBV27 and J is TRBJ1-2; no clear D gene. Germline V CDR1 and CDR2: MNHEY, SMNVEV (reference sequence). The CDR3 has 14 amino acids. Between the trimmed V and J ends, which lost 6 bases and 8 bases, there was a span of 19 bases.